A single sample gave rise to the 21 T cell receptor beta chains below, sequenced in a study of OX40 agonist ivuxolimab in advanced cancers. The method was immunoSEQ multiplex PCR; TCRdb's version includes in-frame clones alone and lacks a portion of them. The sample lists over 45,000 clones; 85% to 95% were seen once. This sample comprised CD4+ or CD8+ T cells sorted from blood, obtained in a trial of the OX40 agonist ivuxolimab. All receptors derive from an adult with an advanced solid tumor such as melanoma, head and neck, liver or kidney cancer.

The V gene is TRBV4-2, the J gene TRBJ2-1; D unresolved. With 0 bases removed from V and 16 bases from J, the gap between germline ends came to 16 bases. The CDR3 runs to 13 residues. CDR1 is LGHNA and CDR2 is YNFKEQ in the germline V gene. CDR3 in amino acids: CASSQDIRAEYFF. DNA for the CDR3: TGTGCCAGCAGCCAAGATATCCGGGCAGAATACTTCTTC.

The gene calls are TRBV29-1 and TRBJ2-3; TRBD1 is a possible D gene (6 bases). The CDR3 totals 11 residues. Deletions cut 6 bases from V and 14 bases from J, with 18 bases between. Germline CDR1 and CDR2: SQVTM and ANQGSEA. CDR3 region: CSVEHTGFMYF. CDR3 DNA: TGCAGCGTAGAACATACAGGGTTTATGTATTTT.

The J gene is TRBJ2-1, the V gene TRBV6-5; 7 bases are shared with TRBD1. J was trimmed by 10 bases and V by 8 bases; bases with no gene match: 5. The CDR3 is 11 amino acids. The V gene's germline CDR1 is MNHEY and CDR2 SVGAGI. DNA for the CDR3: TGTGCCAGCCTCGAGGGGGCGGAGCAGTTCTTC. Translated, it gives CASLEGAEQFF.

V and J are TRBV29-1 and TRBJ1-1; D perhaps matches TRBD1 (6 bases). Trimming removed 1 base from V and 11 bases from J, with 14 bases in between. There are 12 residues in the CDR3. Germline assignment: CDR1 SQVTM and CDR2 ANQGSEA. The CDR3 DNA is TGCAGCGTTGAAGGGGGGCAGAAAGGTGCTTTCTTT. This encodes CSVEGGQKGAFF.

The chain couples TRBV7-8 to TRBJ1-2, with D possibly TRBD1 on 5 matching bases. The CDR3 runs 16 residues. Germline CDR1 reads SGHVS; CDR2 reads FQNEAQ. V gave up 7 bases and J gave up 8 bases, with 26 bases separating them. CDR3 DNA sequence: TGTGCCAGCAAACCCCGGGGGGACCAAAGGGGTAGCGGCTACACCTTC. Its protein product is CASKPRGDQRGSGYTF.

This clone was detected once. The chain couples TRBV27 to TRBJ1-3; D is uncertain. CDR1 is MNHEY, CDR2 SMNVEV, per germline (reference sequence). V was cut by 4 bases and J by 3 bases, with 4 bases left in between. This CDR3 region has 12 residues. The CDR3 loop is CASSSGGNTIYF. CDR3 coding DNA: TGTGCCAGCAGTTCAGGTGGAAACACCATATATTTT.

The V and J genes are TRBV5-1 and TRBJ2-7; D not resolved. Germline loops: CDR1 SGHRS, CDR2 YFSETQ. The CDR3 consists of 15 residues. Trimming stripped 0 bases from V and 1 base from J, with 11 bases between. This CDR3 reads CASSLDPTDSYEQYF. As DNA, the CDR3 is TGCGCCAGCAGCTTGGACCCGACGGATTCCTACGAGCAGTACTTC.

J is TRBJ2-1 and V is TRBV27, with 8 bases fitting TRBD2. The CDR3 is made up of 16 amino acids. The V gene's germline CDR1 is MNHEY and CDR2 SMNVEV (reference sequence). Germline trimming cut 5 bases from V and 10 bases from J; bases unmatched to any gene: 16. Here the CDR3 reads CASSQRSISGKEEQFF. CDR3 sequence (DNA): TGTGCCAGCAGTCAACGTTCGATTAGCGGGAAGGAAGAGCAGTTCTTC.

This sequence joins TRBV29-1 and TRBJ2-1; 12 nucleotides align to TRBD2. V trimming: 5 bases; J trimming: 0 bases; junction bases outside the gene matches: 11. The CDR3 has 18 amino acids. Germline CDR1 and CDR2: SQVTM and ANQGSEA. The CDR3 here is CSVRTSGNNVGSYNEQFF. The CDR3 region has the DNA TGCAGCGTTCGGACTAGCGGGAACAATGTAGGCTCCTACAATGAGCAGTTCTTC.

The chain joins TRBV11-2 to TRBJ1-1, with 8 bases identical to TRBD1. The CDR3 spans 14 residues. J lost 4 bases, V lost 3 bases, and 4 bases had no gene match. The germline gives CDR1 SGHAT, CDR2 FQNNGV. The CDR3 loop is CASSFNQGATEAFF. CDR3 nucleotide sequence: TGTGCCAGCAGCTTTAATCAGGGGGCCACTGAAGCTTTCTTT.

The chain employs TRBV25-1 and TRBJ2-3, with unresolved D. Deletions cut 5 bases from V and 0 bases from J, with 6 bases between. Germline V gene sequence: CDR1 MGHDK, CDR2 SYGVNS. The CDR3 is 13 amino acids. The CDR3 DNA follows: TGTGCCAGCAGTTACGGTAGCACAGATACGCAGTATTTT. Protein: CASSYGSTDTQYF.

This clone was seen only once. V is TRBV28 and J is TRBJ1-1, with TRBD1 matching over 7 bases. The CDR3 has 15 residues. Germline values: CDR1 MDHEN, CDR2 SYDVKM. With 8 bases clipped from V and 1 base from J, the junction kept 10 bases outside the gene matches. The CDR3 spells CASGTTGAWNTEAFF. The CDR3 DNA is TGTGCCAGCGGCACAACAGGGGCCTGGAACACTGAAGCTTTCTTT.

The CDR3 sequence: CASSPRGVPAQPQHF. In nucleotides, the CDR3 is TGTGCCAGCAGCCCGAGAGGGGTCCCGGCTCAGCCCCAGCATTTT. The rearrangement links TRBV5-6 to TRBJ1-5, with D possibly TRBD1 on 5 matching bases. Trimming left V 4 bases short and J 6 bases short, with 17 bases between. The CDR3 runs to 15 residues. Germline V lookup: CDR1 SGHDT, CDR2 YYEEEE.

The CDR3: CASSPGQWGQPQHF. In DNA form, the CDR3 reads TGTGCCAGCAGCCCTGGACAGTGGGGTCAGCCCCAGCATTTT. The chain links TRBV9 to TRBJ1-5, with D tentatively TRBD1 (6 bases). The CDR3 length is 14 residues. The germline V gene encodes CDR1 SGDLS and CDR2 YYNGEE. Trimming cost V 4 bases and J 6 bases, with 14 bases left between them.

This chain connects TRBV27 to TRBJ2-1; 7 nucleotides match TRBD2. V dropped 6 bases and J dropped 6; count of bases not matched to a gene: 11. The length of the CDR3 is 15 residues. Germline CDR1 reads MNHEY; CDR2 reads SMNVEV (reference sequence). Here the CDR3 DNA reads TGTGCCAGCAGGATCCCTAGCGGCCGCACCAATGAGCAGTTCTTC. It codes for CASRIPSGRTNEQFF.

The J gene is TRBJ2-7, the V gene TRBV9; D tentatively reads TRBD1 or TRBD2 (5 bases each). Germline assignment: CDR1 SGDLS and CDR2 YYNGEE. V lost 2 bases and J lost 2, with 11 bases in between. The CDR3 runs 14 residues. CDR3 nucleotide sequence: TGTGCCAGCAGCGTGGGGGTCGAGACCTACGAGCAGTACTTC. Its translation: CASSVGVETYEQYF.

The CDR3 spells CASSLETGIHEQFF. In DNA form, the CDR3 reads TGTGCCAGCAGCTTGGAGACAGGGATTCATGAGCAGTTCTTC. The chain links TRBV5-4 to TRBJ2-1; 7 bases align to TRBD1. Germline-derived CDR1 and CDR2 are SGHNT and YYREEE (reference sequence). The J segment lost 8 bases and the V segment lost 0 bases, leaving 5 bases of the junction unmatched. There are 14 residues in the CDR3.

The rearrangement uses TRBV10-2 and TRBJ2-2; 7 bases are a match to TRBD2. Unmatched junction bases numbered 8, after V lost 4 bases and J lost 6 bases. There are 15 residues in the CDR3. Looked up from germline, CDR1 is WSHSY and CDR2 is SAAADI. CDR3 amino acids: CASSVRGGPPGELFF. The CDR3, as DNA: TGCGCCAGCAGTGTCCGGGGAGGGCCTCCCGGGGAGCTGTTTTTT.

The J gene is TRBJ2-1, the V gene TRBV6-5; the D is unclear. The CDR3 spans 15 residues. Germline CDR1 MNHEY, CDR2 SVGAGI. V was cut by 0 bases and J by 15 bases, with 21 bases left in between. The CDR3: CASSYSVDRIASLFF. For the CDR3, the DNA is TGTGCCAGCAGTTACTCGGTGGACCGGATCGCCTCCCTGTTCTTC.

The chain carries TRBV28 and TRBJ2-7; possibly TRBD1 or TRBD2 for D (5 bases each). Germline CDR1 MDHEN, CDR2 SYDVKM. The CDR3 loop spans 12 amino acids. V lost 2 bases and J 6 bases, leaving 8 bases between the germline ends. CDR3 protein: CASSLGGGEQYF. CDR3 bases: TGTGCCAGCAGTTTAGGGGGTGGCGAGCAGTACTTC.

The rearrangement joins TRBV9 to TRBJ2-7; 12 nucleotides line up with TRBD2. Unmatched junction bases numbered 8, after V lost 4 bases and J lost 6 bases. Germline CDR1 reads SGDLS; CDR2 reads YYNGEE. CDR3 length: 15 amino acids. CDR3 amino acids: CASSPRLAGVPEQYF. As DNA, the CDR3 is TGTGCCAGCAGCCCACGACTAGCGGGAGTTCCCGAGCAGTACTTC.